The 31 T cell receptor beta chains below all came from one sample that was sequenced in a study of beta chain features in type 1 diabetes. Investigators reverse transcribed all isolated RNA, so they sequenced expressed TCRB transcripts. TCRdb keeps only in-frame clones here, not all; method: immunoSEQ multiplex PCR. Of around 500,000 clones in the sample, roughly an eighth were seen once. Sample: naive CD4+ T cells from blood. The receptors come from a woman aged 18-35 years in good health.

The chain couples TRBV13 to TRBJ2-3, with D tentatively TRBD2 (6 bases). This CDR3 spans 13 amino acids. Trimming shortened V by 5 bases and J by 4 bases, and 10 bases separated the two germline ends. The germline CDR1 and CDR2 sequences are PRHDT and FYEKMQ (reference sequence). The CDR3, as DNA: TGTGCCAGCAGCCCGTCGGGAGCAGATACGCAGTATTTT. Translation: CASSPSGADTQYF.

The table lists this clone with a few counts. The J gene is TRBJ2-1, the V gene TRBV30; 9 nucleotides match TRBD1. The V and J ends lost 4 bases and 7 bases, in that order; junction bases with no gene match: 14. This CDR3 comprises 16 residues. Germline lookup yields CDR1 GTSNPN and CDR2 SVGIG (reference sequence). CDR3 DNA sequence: TGTGCCTGGACTGCCGAAGGACAGGGGCGGCTAAATGAGCAGTTCTTC. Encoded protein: CAWTAEGQGRLNEQFF.

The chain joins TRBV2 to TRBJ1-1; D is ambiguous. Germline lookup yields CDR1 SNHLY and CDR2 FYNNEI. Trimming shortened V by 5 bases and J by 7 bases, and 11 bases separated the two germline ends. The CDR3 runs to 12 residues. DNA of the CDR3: TGTGCCAGCAGTTATCTTCGGTTTGAAGCTTTCTTT. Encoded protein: CASSYLRFEAFF.

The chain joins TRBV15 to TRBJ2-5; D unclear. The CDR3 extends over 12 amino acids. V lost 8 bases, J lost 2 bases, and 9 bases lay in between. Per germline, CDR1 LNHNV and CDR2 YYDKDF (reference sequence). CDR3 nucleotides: TGTGCCACCGCGAGAGCTCAAGAGACCCAGTACTTC. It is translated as CATARAQETQYF.

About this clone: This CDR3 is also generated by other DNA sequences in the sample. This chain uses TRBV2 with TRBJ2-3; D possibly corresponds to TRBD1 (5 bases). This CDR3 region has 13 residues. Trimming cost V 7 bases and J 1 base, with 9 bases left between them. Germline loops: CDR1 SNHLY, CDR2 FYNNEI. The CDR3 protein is CASTARGTDTQYF. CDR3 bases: TGTGCCAGCACCGCCAGGGGCACAGATACGCAGTATTTT.

CDR3 amino acids: CASFQLNTEAFF. CDR3 nucleotide sequence: TGTGCCAGCTTCCAGTTGAACACTGAAGCTTTCTTT. The chain joins TRBV6-5 to TRBJ1-1; D is undetermined. Looked up from germline, CDR1 is MNHEY and CDR2 is SVGAGI. V dropped 8 bases and J dropped 0 bases, with 7 bases sitting between them. This CDR3 contains 12 residues.

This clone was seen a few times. The CDR3 loop reads CASSYTRDNEQFF. In nucleotides, the CDR3 is TGTGCCAGCAGTTACACCCGTGACAATGAGCAGTTCTTC. The gene calls are TRBV6-6 and TRBJ2-1; no definite D call. Germline-derived CDR1 and CDR2 are MNHNY and SVGAGI (reference sequence). CDR3 length equals 13 residues. V was trimmed by 2 bases and J by 5 bases, leaving 7 bases between them.

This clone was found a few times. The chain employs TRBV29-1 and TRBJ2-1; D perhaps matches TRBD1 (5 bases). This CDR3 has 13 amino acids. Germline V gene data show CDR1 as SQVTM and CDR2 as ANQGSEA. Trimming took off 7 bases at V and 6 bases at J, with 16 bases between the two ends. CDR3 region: CSASRQGGNEQFF. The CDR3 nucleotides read TGCAGCGCCAGTAGGCAGGGTGGCAATGAGCAGTTCTTC.

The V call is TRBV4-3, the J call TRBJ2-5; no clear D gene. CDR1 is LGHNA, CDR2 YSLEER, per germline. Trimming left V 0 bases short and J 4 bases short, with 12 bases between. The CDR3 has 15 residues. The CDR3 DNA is TGCGCCAGCAGCCAAGATCTACGTAGTCGAGAGACCCAGTACTTC. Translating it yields CASSQDLRSRETQYF.

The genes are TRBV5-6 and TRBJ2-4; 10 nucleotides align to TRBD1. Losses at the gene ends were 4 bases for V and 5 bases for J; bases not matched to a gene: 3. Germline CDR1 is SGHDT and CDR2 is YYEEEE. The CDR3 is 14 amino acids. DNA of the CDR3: TGTGCCAGCAGCGCGGGGACAGGGGAAAACATTCAGTACTTC. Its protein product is CASSAGTGENIQYF.

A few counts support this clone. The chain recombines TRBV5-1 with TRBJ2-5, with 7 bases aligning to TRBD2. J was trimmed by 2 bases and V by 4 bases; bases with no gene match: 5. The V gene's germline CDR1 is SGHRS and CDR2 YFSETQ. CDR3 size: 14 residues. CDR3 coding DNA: TGCGCCAGCAGCGAAGGGACTATTCAAGAGACCCAGTACTTC. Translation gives CASSEGTIQETQYF.

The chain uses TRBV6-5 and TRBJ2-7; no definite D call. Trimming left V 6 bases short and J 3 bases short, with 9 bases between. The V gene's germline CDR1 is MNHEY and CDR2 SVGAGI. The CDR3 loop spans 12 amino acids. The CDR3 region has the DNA TGTGCCAGCAGATCGACCCGCTACGAGCAGTACTTC. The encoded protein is CASRSTRYEQYF.

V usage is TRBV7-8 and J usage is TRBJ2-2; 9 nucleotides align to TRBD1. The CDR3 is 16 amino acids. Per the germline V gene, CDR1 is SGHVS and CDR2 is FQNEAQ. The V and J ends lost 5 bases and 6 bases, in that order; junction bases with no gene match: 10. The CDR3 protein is CASSPRTGGTAGELFF. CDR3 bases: TGTGCCAGCAGCCCGAGAACAGGGGGCACGGCCGGGGAGCTGTTTTTT.

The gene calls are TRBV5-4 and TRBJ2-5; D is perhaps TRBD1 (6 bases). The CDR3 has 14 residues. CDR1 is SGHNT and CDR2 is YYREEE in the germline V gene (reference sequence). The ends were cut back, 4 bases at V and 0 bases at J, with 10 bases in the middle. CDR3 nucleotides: TGTGCCAGCAGCCGGGACAAGTACCAAGAGACCCAGTACTTC. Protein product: CASSRDKYQETQYF.

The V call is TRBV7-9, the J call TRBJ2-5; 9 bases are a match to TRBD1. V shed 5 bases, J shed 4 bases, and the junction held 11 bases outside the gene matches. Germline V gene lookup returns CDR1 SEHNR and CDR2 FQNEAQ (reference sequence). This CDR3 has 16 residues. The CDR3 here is CASSTDHRGRVETQYF. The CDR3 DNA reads TGTGCCAGCAGCACCGACCACAGGGGGCGGGTAGAGACCCAGTACTTC.

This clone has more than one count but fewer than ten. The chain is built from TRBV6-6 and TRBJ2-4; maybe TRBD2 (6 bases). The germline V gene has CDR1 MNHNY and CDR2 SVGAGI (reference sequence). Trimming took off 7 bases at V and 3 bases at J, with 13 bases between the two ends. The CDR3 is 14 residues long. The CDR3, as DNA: TGTGCCAGCAACTTCGGAGGGGACAAAAACATTCAGTACTTC. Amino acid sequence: CASNFGGDKNIQYF.

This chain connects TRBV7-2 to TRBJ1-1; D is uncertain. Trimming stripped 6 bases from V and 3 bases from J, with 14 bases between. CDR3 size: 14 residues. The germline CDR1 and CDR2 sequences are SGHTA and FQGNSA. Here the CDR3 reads CASRERPQDTEAFF. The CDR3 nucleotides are TGTGCCAGCAGGGAGAGGCCGCAGGACACTGAAGCTTTCTTT.

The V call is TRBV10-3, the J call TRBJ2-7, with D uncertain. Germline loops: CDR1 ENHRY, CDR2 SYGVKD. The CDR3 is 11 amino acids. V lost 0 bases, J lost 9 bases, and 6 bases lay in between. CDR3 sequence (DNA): TGTGCCATCAGTGAGTCACGAGCGCAGTACTTC. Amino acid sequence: CAISESRAQYF.

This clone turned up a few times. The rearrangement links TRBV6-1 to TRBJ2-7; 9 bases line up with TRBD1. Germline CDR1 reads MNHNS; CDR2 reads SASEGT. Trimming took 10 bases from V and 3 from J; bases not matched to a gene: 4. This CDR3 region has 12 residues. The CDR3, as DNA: TGTGCCACCGGGACAGGGAACTACGAGCAGTACGTC. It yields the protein CATGTGNYEQYV.

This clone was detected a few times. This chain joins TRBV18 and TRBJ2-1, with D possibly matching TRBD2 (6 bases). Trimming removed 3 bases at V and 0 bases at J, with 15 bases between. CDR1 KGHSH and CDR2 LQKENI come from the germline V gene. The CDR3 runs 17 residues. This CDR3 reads CASSPLASVASYNEQFF. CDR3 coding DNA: TGTGCCAGCTCACCCCTCGCTAGCGTGGCCTCCTACAATGAGCAGTTCTTC.

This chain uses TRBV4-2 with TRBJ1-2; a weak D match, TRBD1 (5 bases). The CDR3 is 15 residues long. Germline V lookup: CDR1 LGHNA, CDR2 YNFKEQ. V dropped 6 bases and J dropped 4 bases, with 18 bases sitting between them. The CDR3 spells CASRKPGRMGYGYTF. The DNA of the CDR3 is TGTGCCAGCAGAAAACCGGGACGGATGGGCTATGGCTACACCTTC.

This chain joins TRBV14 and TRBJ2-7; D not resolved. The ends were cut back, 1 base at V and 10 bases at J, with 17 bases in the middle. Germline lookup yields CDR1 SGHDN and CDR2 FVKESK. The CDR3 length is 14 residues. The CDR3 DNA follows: TGTGCCAGCAGCCAAGTGCGCAGTCACACCAACCAGTACTTC. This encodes CASSQVRSHTNQYF.

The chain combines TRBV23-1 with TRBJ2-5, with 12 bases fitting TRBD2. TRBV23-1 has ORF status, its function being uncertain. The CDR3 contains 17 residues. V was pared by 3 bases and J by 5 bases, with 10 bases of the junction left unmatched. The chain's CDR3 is CASSQLLAGGRGETQYF. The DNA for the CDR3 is TGCGCCAGCAGTCAGTTACTAGCGGGGGGACGAGGGGAGACCCAGTACTTC.

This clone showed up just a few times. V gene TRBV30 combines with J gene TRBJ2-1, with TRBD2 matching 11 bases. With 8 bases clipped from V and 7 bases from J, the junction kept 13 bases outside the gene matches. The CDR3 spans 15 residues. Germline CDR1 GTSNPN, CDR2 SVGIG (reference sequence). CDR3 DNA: TGTGCCCGGGTCTTTAGCGGGAGGGTGGGGAATGAGCAGTTCTTC. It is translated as CARVFSGRVGNEQFF.

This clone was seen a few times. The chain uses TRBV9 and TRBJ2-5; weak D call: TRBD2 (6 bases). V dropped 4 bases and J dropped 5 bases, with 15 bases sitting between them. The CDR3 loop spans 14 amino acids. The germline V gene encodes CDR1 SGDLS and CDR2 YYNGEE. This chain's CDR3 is CASSPLARVETQYF. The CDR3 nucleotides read TGTGCCAGCAGCCCCCTAGCGAGAGTGGAGACCCAGTACTTC.

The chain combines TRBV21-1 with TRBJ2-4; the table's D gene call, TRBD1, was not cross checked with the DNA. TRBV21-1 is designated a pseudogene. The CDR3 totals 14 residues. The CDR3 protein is CASSKTVAKNIQYF. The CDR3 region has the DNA TGTGCCAGCAGCAAGACAGTAGCCAAAAACATTCAGTACTTC.

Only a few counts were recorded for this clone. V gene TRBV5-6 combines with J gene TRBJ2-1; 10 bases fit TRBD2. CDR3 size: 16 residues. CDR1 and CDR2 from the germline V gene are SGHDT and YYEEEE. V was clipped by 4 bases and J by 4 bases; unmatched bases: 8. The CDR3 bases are TGTGCCAGCAGCCTTCTAGCGGGAGATCGGTACAATGAGCAGTTCTTC. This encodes CASSLLAGDRYNEQFF.

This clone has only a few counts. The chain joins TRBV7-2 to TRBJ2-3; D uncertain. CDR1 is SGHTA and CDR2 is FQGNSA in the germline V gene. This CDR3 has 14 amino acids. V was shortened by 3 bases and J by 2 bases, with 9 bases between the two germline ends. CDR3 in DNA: TGTGCCAGCAGCTTGCCCCCCCACACAGATACGCAGTATTTT. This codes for CASSLPPHTDTQYF.

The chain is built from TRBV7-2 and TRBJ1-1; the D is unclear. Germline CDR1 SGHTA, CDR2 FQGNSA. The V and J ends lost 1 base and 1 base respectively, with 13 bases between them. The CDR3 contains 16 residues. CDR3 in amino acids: CASSLVSDNRNTEAFF. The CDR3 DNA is TGTGCCAGCAGCTTAGTGTCAGACAACCGGAACACTGAAGCTTTCTTT.

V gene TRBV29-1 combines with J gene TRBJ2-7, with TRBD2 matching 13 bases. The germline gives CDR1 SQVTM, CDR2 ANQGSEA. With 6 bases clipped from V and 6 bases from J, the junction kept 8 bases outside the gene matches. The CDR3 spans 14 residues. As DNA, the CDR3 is TGCAGCGTCAGGACTAGCGGGAGTGATTCCGAGCAGTACTTC. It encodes CSVRTSGSDSEQYF.

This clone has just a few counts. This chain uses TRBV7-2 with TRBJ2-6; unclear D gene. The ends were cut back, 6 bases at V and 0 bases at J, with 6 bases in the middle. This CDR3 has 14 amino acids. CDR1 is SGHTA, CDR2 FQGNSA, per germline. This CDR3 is CASRIGSGANVLTF. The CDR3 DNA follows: TGTGCCAGCAGAATAGGCTCTGGGGCCAACGTCCTGACTTTC.